Shown below are 31 T cell receptor beta chains from a single sample sequenced in a study of control samples from healthy donors and cancer patients. Measured with immunoSEQ multiplex PCR; TCRdb has only the in-frame clones, and not every one. The repertoire holds fewer than 200,000 clones, about 94% seen once, with 14% in the top ten. Source material: PBMCs. The receptors shown here come from a man between 60 and 75 years old with colorectal cancer.

The chain recombines TRBV2 with TRBJ1-4; no reliable D call. The CDR3 covers 12 residues. CDR1 is SNHLY, CDR2 FYNNEI, per germline. The CDR3 loop reads CASTYSGEKLFF. CDR3 in DNA: TGTGCTTCGACATATAGCGGAGAAAAACTGTTTTTT.

The chain employs TRBV9 and TRBJ1-1, with 7 nucleotides matching TRBD1. Per germline, CDR1 SGDLS and CDR2 YYNGEE. The CDR3 length is 17 residues. V trimming: 1 base; J trimming: 0 bases; junction bases outside the gene matches: 9. This chain's CDR3 is CASSVRGDREMNTEAFF. In nucleotides, the CDR3 is TGTGCCAGCAGCGTAAGGGGGGACAGAGAGATGAACACTGAAGCTTTCTTT.

V is TRBV4-3 and J is TRBJ2-3; 9 bases fit TRBD2. The trim removed 3 bases at V and 2 bases at J, leaving 6 bases unmatched. The V gene's germline CDR1 is LGHNA and CDR2 YSLEER. The CDR3 totals 16 residues. CDR3 nucleotides: TGCGCCAGCAGCCAGGCCCTAGCGGGGACCACAGATACGCAGTATTTT. Its translation: CASSQALAGTTDTQYF.

The chain recombines TRBV7-2 with TRBJ1-2; D remains unclear. V was cut by 5 bases and J by 8 bases, with 9 bases left in between. Germline CDR1 reads SGHTA; CDR2 reads FQGNSA. The CDR3 sequence is 11 residues long. The CDR3 region is CASSPGRGYTF. CDR3 nucleotide sequence: TGTGCCAGCAGCCCGGGAAGGGGCTACACCTTC.

This chain uses TRBV6-5 with TRBJ1-2; 10 nucleotides line up with TRBD1. Germline loops: CDR1 MNHEY, CDR2 SVGAGI. CDR3 length equals 14 residues. After removal of 1 base from V and 8 bases from J, the junction contained 4 bases not matched to a gene. The CDR3 bases are TGTGCCAGCAGTTACTGGGACAGGGGCCCAGGCTACACCTTC. Its translation: CASSYWDRGPGYTF.

This chain links TRBV25-1 with TRBJ2-4; no clear D. The CDR3 contains 14 residues. V was shortened by 3 bases and J by 0 bases, with 6 bases between the two germline ends. In germline, CDR1 is MGHDK, CDR2 SYGVNS. The CDR3 loop is CASSDSGAKNIQYF. The CDR3 nucleotides read TGTGCCAGCAGTGATTCGGGAGCCAAAAACATTCAGTACTTC.

The V call is TRBV6-6, the J call TRBJ2-1, with D possibly called TRBD1 or TRBD2 (6 bases each). The V gene lost 7 bases and the J gene lost 3 bases, with 16 bases spanning the gap. Germline assignment: CDR1 MNHNY and CDR2 SVGAGI (reference sequence). The CDR3 is 15 residues long. Here the CDR3 reads CASTGGDTYYNEQFF. The CDR3 region has the DNA TGTGCCAGCACAGGCGGGGACACTTACTACAATGAGCAGTTCTTC.

This chain joins TRBV6-5 and TRBJ1-1; D is unresolved. This CDR3 contains 13 residues. V gave up 5 bases and J gave up 11 bases, with 18 bases separating them. The V gene's germline CDR1 is MNHEY and CDR2 SVGAGI. The CDR3 DNA reads as TGTGCCAGCAGTATCCTTGAGAAAGCGGGGGCTTTCTTT. It translates to CASSILEKAGAFF.

Only a few counts were recorded for this clone. This rearrangement joins TRBV24-1 to TRBJ2-4; TRBD1 aligns across 7 bases. V was clipped by 4 bases and J by 0 bases; unmatched bases: 2. The CDR3 loop spans 15 amino acids. Germline values: CDR1 KGHDR, CDR2 SFDVKD. As DNA, the CDR3 is TGTGCCACCAGTGAGGGACAGCTAGCCAAAAACATTCAGTACTTC. It codes for CATSEGQLAKNIQYF.

The V call is TRBV6-5, the J call TRBJ1-2; maybe TRBD1 (5 bases). CDR1 MNHEY and CDR2 SVGAGI come from the germline V gene. Trimming stripped 7 bases from V and 3 bases from J, with 12 bases between. The CDR3 sequence is 13 residues long. The CDR3 reads CASTTGQHYGYTF. CDR3 bases: TGTGCCAGCACCACGGGGCAGCACTATGGCTACACCTTC.

The V gene is TRBV9, the J gene TRBJ2-1; TRBD2 agrees at 11 bases. The CDR3 consists of 16 residues. CDR1 and CDR2 (germline): SGDLS, YYNGEE. V dropped 4 bases and J dropped 2; count of bases not matched to a gene: 5. CDR3 in DNA: TGTGCCAGCAGCATCGTAGCGGGGGGGCCCTACAATGAGCAGTTCTTC. This translates into CASSIVAGGPYNEQFF.

The chain combines TRBV10-2 with TRBJ1-2; the D gene is possibly TRBD1 (6 bases). Germline V gene data show CDR1 as WSHSY and CDR2 as SAAADI. V was cut by 4 bases and J by 4 bases, with 13 bases left in between. The CDR3 runs 14 residues. CDR3 amino acids: CASSASPQGYGYTF. CDR3 sequence (DNA): TGCGCCAGCAGTGCCTCCCCACAGGGCTATGGCTACACCTTC.

The chain has TRBV5-6 and TRBJ1-5; perhaps TRBD1 as D (5 bases). V was trimmed by 4 bases and J by 1 base, leaving 6 bases between them. From germline, CDR1 is SGHDT and CDR2 YYEEEE. This CDR3 is 13 amino acids long. The CDR3 sequence: CASSAGSNQPQHF. The CDR3 nucleotides read TGTGCCAGCAGCGCAGGGAGCAATCAGCCCCAGCATTTT.

The chain joins TRBV5-1 to TRBJ2-5, with TRBD2 matching 12 bases. Trimming removed 0 bases from V and 2 bases from J; junction bases left unmatched: 2. This CDR3 region has 16 residues. Germline loops: CDR1 SGHRS, CDR2 YFSETQ. CDR3 sequence (DNA): TGCGCCAGCAGCTTGGCCCTAGCGGGGGGGCAAGAGACCCAGTACTTC. Its translation is CASSLALAGGQETQYF.

This sequence joins TRBV5-1 and TRBJ1-4; D call uncertain. The CDR3 is 16 residues long. Looked up from germline, CDR1 is SGHRS and CDR2 is YFSETQ. The V gene lost 1 base and the J gene lost 0 bases, with 10 bases spanning the gap. The CDR3 nucleotides read TGCGCCAGCAGCTTGCCGACGGGAACAACTAATGAAAAACTGTTTTTT. This gives the protein CASSLPTGTTNEKLFF. The complete variable domain, with remaining parts taken from reference TRBV5-1 and TRBJ1-4, reads KAGVTQTPRYLIKTRGQQVTLSCSPISGHRSVSWYQQTPGQGLQFLFEYFSETQRNKGNFPGRFSGRQFSNSRSEMNVSTLELGDSALYLCASSLPTGTTNEKLFFGSGTQLSVL.

The chain employs TRBV27 and TRBJ1-1, with 11 bases aligning to TRBD1. The germline V gene encodes CDR1 MNHEY and CDR2 SMNVEV (reference sequence). The CDR3 sequence is 20 residues long. V lost 6 bases and J lost 4; bases outside the gene matches: 22. CDR3 region: CASSLSSGTGGSLGFTEAFF. The CDR3 DNA is TGTGCCAGCAGCCTTTCATCCGGGACAGGGGGTTCATTGGGATTCACTGAAGCTTTCTTT.

This clone was counted a single time. The rearrangement joins TRBV5-4 to TRBJ1-3, with D possibly being TRBD1 (6 bases). The V end lost 1 base, the J end lost 2 bases, and 7 bases lay between the germline ends. CDR3 size: 14 residues. Germline V CDR1 and CDR2: SGHNT, YYREEE (reference sequence). This CDR3 reads CASSLTGPGNTIYF. The CDR3 DNA reads TGTGCCAGCAGCTTGACAGGGCCTGGAAACACCATATATTTT. Supplemented by reference TRBV5-4 and TRBJ1-3, the full variable domain reads ETGVTQSPTHLIKTRGQQVTLRCSSQSGHNTVSWYQQALGQGPQFIFQYYREEENGRGNFPPRFSGLQFPNYSSELNVNALELDDSALYLCASSLTGPGNTIYFGEGSWLTVV.

The V gene is TRBV20-1, the J gene TRBJ2-3; 8 nucleotides agree with TRBD2. Germline assignment: CDR1 DFQATT and CDR2 SNEGSKA (reference sequence). The trim removed 3 bases at V and 7 bases at J, leaving 9 bases unmatched. The CDR3 totals 14 residues. Written as DNA, the CDR3 is TGCAGTGCTAGTCCCACTAGCGGAGGAAATACGCAGTATTTT. The encoded protein is CSASPTSGGNTQYF.

J is TRBJ2-1 and V is TRBV19, with D perhaps being TRBD1 or TRBD2 (5 bases each). In germline, CDR1 is LNHDA, CDR2 SQIVND (reference sequence). This CDR3 has 20 amino acids. The V gene lost 7 bases and the J gene lost 4 bases, with 32 bases spanning the gap. DNA of the CDR3: TGTGCCAGTATAATGAGGGGCGCCGGGTTGCGAGGCCAGACTTACAATGAGCAGTTCTTC. The encoded protein is CASIMRGAGLRGQTYNEQFF.

V is TRBV10-1 and J is TRBJ1-2; perhaps TRBD1 as D (6 bases). V lost 3 bases and J lost 3, with 17 bases in between. Germline loops: CDR1 WNHNN, CDR2 SYGVQD (reference sequence). The CDR3 totals 16 residues. The CDR3 region has the DNA TGCGCCAGCAGTGATCCCCGGACAGCCTTATACTATGGCTACACCTTC. Amino acid sequence: CASSDPRTALYYGYTF.

CDR3 residues: CASRGNGRNTEAFF. In nucleotides, the CDR3 is TGTGCCAGCAGAGGTAACGGTAGAAACACTGAAGCTTTCTTT. This chain uses TRBV7-9 with TRBJ1-1; D unclear. This CDR3 comprises 14 residues. Germline CDR1 SEHNR, CDR2 FQNEAQ (reference sequence). Trimming stripped 6 bases from V and 2 bases from J, with 13 bases between.

The CDR3 sequence: CASSQPTGVSGNTIYF. In nucleotides, the CDR3 is TGTGCCAGCAGCCAACCTACAGGGGTTTCTGGAAACACCATATATTTT. The chain has TRBV3-1 (or the pseudogene TRBV3-2) and TRBJ1-3; TRBD1 matches 7 bases. Germline V gene lookup returns CDR1 LGHDT and CDR2 YNNKEL (reference sequence). CDR3 length: 16 amino acids. Trimming removed 2 bases from V and 1 base from J; junction bases left unmatched: 5.

The V and J genes are TRBV2 and TRBJ2-7, with D perhaps TRBD1 (5 bases). The CDR3 consists of 16 residues. The V end was cut by 0 bases, the J end by 0 bases, with 12 bases between. CDR1 and CDR2 (germline): SNHLY, FYNNEI. The CDR3 is CASSEASKGVSYEQYF. The CDR3 nucleotides read TGTGCCAGCAGTGAAGCAAGTAAAGGGGTCTCCTACGAGCAGTACTTC.

The genes are TRBV19 and TRBJ2-1; weak D call: TRBD2 (7 bases). Germline V CDR1 and CDR2: LNHDA, SQIVND (reference sequence). Trimming shortened V by 1 base and J by 4 bases, and 14 bases separated the two germline ends. There are 16 residues in the CDR3. CDR3 in amino acids: CASSIGRGGHYNEQFF. For the CDR3, the DNA is TGTGCCAGTAGTATAGGGCGCGGGGGCCATTACAATGAGCAGTTCTTC. Based on the CDR3 plus reference TRBV19 and TRBJ2-1, the full variable domain is DGGITQSPKYLFRKEGQNVTLSCEQNLNHDAMYWYRQDPGQGLRLIYYSQIVNDFQKGDIAEGYSVSREKKESFPLTVTSAQKNPTAFYLCASSIGRGGHYNEQFFGPGTRLTVL.

The gene calls are TRBV11-3 and TRBJ2-1; TRBD2 matches at 8 bases. This CDR3 contains 15 residues. The V and J ends lost 1 base and 8 bases, in that order; junction bases with no gene match: 7. The germline V gene has CDR1 SGHNT and CDR2 YENEEA. In DNA, the CDR3 is TGTGCCAGCAGCTTAGCCGGGGGGGCCAGGCATGAGCAGTTCTTC. This gives the protein CASSLAGGARHEQFF.

The V call is TRBV28, the J call TRBJ1-3; the D is unclear. Trimming removed 6 bases from V and 0 bases from J, with 9 bases in between. The germline V gene has CDR1 MDHEN and CDR2 SYDVKM. This CDR3 is 14 amino acids long. CDR3 sequence (DNA): TGTGCCAGCAGCCCCCATAACTCTGGAAACACCATATATTTT. Protein sequence: CASSPHNSGNTIYF.

This clone came up once. The V and J genes are TRBV6-5 and TRBJ2-3; D gene uncertain. Trimming took off 6 bases at V and 0 bases at J, with 7 bases between the two ends. CDR1 MNHEY and CDR2 SVGAGI come from the germline V gene. The CDR3 consists of 13 residues. The CDR3 reads CASRLDSTDTQYF. CDR3 DNA: TGTGCCAGCAGACTGGATAGCACAGATACGCAGTATTTT.

V and J are TRBV24-1 and TRBJ2-7; D possibly matches TRBD1 or TRBD2 (5 bases each). The germline V and J ends were trimmed by 0 bases and 6 bases, with 5 bases remaining between them. This CDR3 region has 12 residues. CDR1 and CDR2 from the germline V gene are KGHDR and SFDVKD. The CDR3 nucleotides read TGTGCCACCAGTGATTTGGGGGGCGAGCAGTACTTC. Encoded protein: CATSDLGGEQYF.

The V and J genes are TRBV5-1 and TRBJ1-2; 10 bases are shared with TRBD1. V was clipped by 3 bases and J by 7 bases; unmatched bases: 3. Germline V lookup: CDR1 SGHRS, CDR2 YFSETQ. The CDR3 sequence is 13 residues long. The CDR3 bases are TGCGCCAGCAGCTCGGACAGGGGGGCTGGCTACACCTTC. It yields the protein CASSSDRGAGYTF.

This clone was detected many times. V usage is TRBV6-1 and J usage is TRBJ1-6; the D is unclear. In germline, CDR1 is MNHNS, CDR2 SASEGT. This CDR3 is 14 amino acids long. The V and J ends lost 3 bases and 7 bases respectively, with 10 bases between them. CDR3 coding DNA: TGTGCCAGCAGTGACAACTTAGGGAATTCACCCCTCCACTTT. Translating it yields CASSDNLGNSPLHF.

Here the CDR3 DNA reads TGTGCCAGTAGTATAGAACCCCTAGCGGGAAGCACAGATACGCAGTATTTT. Its protein is CASSIEPLAGSTDTQYF. This sequence joins TRBV19 and TRBJ2-3, with 9 bases that match TRBD2. Trimming at V came to 0 bases and at J to 0 bases, leaving 4 bases not matched to a gene. This CDR3 contains 17 residues. Germline V gives CDR1 LNHDA, CDR2 SQIVND (reference sequence).